Reported below is one T cell receptor beta chain. Its antigen is not identified. The sample belongs to a study of blood T cells in healthy people across ages. Study outcomes and limitations: Across the age range, TCR beta diversity per million T cells fell in a roughly linear way.

The CDR3 spans 13 residues. V was shortened by 10 bases and J by 2 bases, with 14 bases between the two germline ends. The second PCR ran about 6 to 12 cycles with a sample-barcoded 5' primer and J-beta primers. A template-switch adaptor with 12 random nucleotides tagged each cDNA molecule. TCRdb re-called the 5' RACE reads with MiXCR, one entry per CDR3 protein. This repertoire shows 750,000 or so distinct CDR3 sequences, 25% found once; its top ten account for 8% to 10%. In addition, the sample was reused for a study of T cells of mothers and their children. That work adds: The search for persistent microchimeric T cell clones detected none.

The TCR originated in a boy between 10 and 17 years old in good health. Material for sequencing was blood. This chain joins TRBV12-3 or TRBV12-4 and TRBJ2-5, with D tentatively TRBD2 (5 bases). Written as DNA, the CDR3 is TGTGCCACCTCGGAGGTCCCGCAAGAGACCCAGTACTTC. Translated: CATSEVPQETQYF.